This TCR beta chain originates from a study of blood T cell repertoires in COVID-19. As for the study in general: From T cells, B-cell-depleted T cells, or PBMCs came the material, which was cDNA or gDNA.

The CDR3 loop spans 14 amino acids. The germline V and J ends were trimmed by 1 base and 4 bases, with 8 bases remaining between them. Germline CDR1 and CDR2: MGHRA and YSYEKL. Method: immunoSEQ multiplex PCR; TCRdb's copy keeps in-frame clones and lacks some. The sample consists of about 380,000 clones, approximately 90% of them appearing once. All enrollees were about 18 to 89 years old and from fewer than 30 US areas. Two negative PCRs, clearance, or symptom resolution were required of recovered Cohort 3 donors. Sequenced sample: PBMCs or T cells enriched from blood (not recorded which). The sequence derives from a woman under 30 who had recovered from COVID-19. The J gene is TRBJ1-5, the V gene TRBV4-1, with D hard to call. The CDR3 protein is CASSQVGENQPQHF. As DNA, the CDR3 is TGCGCCAGCAGCCAAGTCGGAGAAAATCAGCCCCAGCATTTT.